One sample yielded the 14 T cell receptor beta chains listed below, sequenced in a study of blood T cell repertoires in COVID-19. Clones were sequenced by immunoSEQ multiplex PCR, and TCRdb holds only the in-frame ones, with some missing. The table includes under 300,000 clones, about 87% detected once. Specimen: PBMCs or T cells enriched from blood (not recorded which). Receptors originate from a woman aged 45-65 years who had recovered from COVID-19.

Note on this clone: Different DNA sequences within this sample yield the same CDR3. The gene calls are TRBV4-3 and TRBJ1-6, with a tentative D call TRBD1 (6 bases). The germline CDR1 and CDR2 sequences are LGHNA and YSLEER. The V end lost 0 bases, the J end lost 7 bases, and 7 bases lay between the germline ends. The CDR3 totals 14 residues. The CDR3 spells CASSQDRGNSPLHF. DNA for the CDR3: TGCGCCAGCAGCCAAGATAGGGGGAATTCACCCCTCCACTTT.

V is TRBV11-2 and J is TRBJ2-1; 9 positions agree with TRBD2. The germline V gene encodes CDR1 SGHAT and CDR2 FQNNGV. The V segment lost 4 bases and the J segment 3 bases; nucleotides outside the gene matches: 4. The CDR3 covers 15 residues. CDR3 residues: CASSSLAGVYNEQFF. In DNA form, the CDR3 reads TGTGCCAGCAGCTCTTTAGCGGGAGTCTACAATGAGCAGTTCTTC.

About this clone itself: Other DNA sequences in this specimen translate into the identical CDR3. The chain is built from TRBV5-1 and TRBJ2-5; D is perhaps TRBD1 (6 bases). The CDR3 consists of 13 residues. Germline V CDR1 and CDR2: SGHRS, YFSETQ. V lost 4 bases, J lost 2 bases, and 9 bases lay in between. The CDR3 nucleotides read TGCGCCAGCAGCCCGGGACAACAAGAGACCCAGTACTTC. This codes for CASSPGQQETQYF. The whole variable domain, remainder taken from reference TRBV5-1 and TRBJ2-5, is KAGVTQTPRYLIKTRGQQVTLSCSPISGHRSVSWYQQTPGQGLQFLFEYFSETQRNKGNFPGRFSGRQFSNSRSEMNVSTLELGDSALYLCASSPGQQETQYFGPGTRLLVL.

In its sample, this clone was seen a few times. This same CDR3 is encoded by further DNA sequences in the sample. Written as DNA, the CDR3 is TGCGCCAGCAGCCAAGAAGGTCAGGGAAATGAAAAACTGTTTTTT. Residues: CASSQEGQGNEKLFF. The rearrangement uses TRBV4-3 and TRBJ1-4; TRBD1 is a possible D gene (5 bases). The CDR3 consists of 15 residues. V lost 0 bases, J lost 5 bases, and 10 bases lay in between. CDR1 and CDR2 from the germline V gene are LGHNA and YSLEER.

The chain employs TRBV4-2 and TRBJ2-7; 7 positions match TRBD1. The CDR3 covers 15 residues. Per the germline V gene, CDR1 is LGHNA and CDR2 is YNFKEQ. The V and J ends lost 3 bases and 3 bases, in that order; junction bases with no gene match: 8. The DNA for the CDR3 is TGTGCCAGCAGCCAGGTTCCGGGACAGATCTACGAGCAGTACTTC. Encoded protein: CASSQVPGQIYEQYF.

This clone has just one count. This chain joins TRBV6-5 and TRBJ1-1; 8 bases line up with TRBD1. V lost 8 bases and J lost 9; bases outside the gene matches: 14. The CDR3 extends over 14 amino acids. Germline CDR1 MNHEY, CDR2 SVGAGI. CDR3 coding DNA: TGTGCCAGCTCCGAGGACAGGGTAGTTGCTCAAGCTTTCTTT. Protein sequence: CASSEDRVVAQAFF.

The genes are TRBV19 and TRBJ2-1; TRBD2 aligns across 9 bases. This CDR3 contains 17 residues. Germline lookup yields CDR1 LNHDA and CDR2 SQIVND (reference sequence). V dropped 7 bases and J dropped 6; count of bases not matched to a gene: 16. In DNA form, the CDR3 reads TGTGCCAGTACGTTCTTAGCGGGAGCGCTCGGGGTCAATGAGCAGTTCTTC. Amino acid sequence: CASTFLAGALGVNEQFF.

This chain joins TRBV28 and TRBJ2-1, with 12 bases aligning to TRBD1. The trim removed 5 bases at V and 6 bases at J, leaving 5 bases unmatched. CDR1 is MDHEN, CDR2 SYDVKM, per germline. The CDR3 runs 15 residues. CDR3 sequence (DNA): TGTGCCAGCAGTGTCCCGGGACAGGGGGCCAATGAGCAGTTCTTC. It yields the protein CASSVPGQGANEQFF.

This clone showed up just a few times. The chain is built from TRBV19 and TRBJ2-3; D perhaps matches TRBD2 (7 bases). This CDR3 has 16 amino acids. V gave up 9 bases and J gave up 5 bases, with 24 bases separating them. Germline V CDR1 and CDR2: LNHDA, SQIVND (reference sequence). This CDR3 reads CASTAAGAQWKDTQYF. CDR3 in DNA: TGTGCCAGCACTGCGGCGGGGGCGCAGTGGAAAGATACGCAGTATTTT.

The CDR3 nucleotides are TGCAGCGTTGAAGAGAGGACAGTAGGCAGCTGGGGCTACACCTTC. Protein sequence: CSVEERTVGSWGYTF. The chain carries TRBV29-1 and TRBJ1-2, with D possibly being TRBD1 (6 bases). V lost 0 bases, J lost 8 bases, and 19 bases lay in between. The length of the CDR3 is 15 residues. The V gene's germline CDR1 is SQVTM and CDR2 ANQGSEA.

This clone was seen once. This chain joins TRBV7-2 and TRBJ1-1; D not certain. Trimming removed 1 base from V and 1 base from J, with 13 bases in between. The CDR3 sequence is 16 residues long. The germline CDR1 and CDR2 sequences are SGHTA and FQGNSA. The CDR3 region is CASSLVSPRQNTEAFF. CDR3 nucleotides: TGTGCCAGCAGCTTAGTTTCGCCCAGGCAGAACACTGAAGCTTTCTTT.

This chain connects TRBV28 to TRBJ2-3; 13 nucleotides align to TRBD2. The CDR3 is 18 residues long. Germline V CDR1 and CDR2: MDHEN, SYDVKM. Losses at the gene ends were 4 bases for V and 2 bases for J; bases not matched to a gene: 9. The CDR3 coding sequence is TGTGCCAGCAGTTACGGACTAGCGGGAGATCCGTTCACAGATACGCAGTATTTT. This sequence encodes CASSYGLAGDPFTDTQYF.

This rearrangement joins TRBV11-2 to TRBJ2-6; 8 nucleotides agree with TRBD2. The length of the CDR3 is 16 residues. Trimming took 5 bases from V and 1 from J; bases not matched to a gene: 4. The germline V gene encodes CDR1 SGHAT and CDR2 FQNNGV. CDR3: CASSRREDSGANVLTF. The CDR3 bases are TGTGCCAGCAGCCGGCGGGAGGATTCTGGGGCCAACGTCCTGACTTTC.

DNA of the CDR3: TGTGCCAGCAGCTTAGCGCTGACACAGGGGTCAGATACGCAGTATTTT. Amino acids: CASSLALTQGSDTQYF. The J gene is TRBJ2-3, the V gene TRBV7-2, with 7 bases identical to TRBD1. The CDR3 loop spans 16 amino acids. The V gene's germline CDR1 is SGHTA and CDR2 FQGNSA. V lost 0 bases to trimming and J lost 4 bases; unmatched junction nucleotides: 7.